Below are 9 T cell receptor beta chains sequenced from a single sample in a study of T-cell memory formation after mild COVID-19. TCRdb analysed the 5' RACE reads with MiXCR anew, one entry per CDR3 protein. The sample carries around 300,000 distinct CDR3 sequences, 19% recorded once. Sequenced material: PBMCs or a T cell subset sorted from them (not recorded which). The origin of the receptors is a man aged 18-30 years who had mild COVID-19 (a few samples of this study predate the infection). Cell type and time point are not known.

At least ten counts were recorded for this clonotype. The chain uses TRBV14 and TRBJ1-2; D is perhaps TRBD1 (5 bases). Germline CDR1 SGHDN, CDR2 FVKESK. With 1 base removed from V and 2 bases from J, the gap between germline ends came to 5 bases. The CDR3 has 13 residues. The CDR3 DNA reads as TGTGCCAGCAGCCAAGGGGGCAACTATGGCTACACCTTC. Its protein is CASSQGGNYGYTF.

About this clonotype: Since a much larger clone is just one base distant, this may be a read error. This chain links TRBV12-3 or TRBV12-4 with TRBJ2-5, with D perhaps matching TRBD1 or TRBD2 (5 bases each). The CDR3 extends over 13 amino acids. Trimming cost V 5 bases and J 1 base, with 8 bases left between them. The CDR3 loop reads CASSHGAQETQYF. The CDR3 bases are TGTGCCAGCAGTCACGGGGCCCAAGAGACCCAGTACTTC.

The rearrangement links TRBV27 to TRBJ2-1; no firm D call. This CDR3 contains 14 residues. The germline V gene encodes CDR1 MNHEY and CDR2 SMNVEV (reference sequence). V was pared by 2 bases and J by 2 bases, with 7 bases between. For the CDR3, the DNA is TGTGCCAGCAGTTTAAGGTCCCCCTACAATGAGCAGTTCTTC. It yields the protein CASSLRSPYNEQFF.

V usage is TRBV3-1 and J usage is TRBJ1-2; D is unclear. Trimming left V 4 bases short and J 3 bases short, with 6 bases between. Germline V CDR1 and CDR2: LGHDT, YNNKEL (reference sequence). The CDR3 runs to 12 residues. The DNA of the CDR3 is TGTGCCAGCAGCCCTGGACACTATGGCTACACCTTC. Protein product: CASSPGHYGYTF.

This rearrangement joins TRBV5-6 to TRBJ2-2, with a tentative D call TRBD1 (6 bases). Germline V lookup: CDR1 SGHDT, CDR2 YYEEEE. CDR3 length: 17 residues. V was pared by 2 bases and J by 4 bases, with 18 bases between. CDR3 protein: CASSLRTQTGGTGELFF. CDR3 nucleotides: TGTGCCAGCAGCTTACGGACCCAGACAGGAGGCACCGGGGAGCTGTTTTTT.

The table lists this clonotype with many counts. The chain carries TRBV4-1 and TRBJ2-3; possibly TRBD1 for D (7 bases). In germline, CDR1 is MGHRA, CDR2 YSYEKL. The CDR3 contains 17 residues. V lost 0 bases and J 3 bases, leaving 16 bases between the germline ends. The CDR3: CASSQDGSRGETDTQYF. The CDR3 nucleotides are TGCGCCAGCAGCCAAGATGGGAGCAGGGGGGAGACAGATACGCAGTATTTT.

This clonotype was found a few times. The CDR3: CASSLARMNTEAFF. The CDR3 DNA reads TGTGCCAGCAGCTTAGCACGGATGAACACTGAAGCTTTCTTT. V and J are TRBV7-2 and TRBJ1-1; no clear D gene. The CDR3 is 14 residues long. Trimming cost V 0 bases and J 0 bases, with 5 bases left between them. Germline V gene data show CDR1 as SGHTA and CDR2 as FQGNSA.

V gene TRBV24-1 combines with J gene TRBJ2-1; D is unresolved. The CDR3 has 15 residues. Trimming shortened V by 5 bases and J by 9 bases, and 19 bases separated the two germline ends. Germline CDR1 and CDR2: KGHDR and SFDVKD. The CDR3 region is CATSAQRPMWSEQFF. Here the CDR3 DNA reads TGTGCCACCAGTGCGCAAAGGCCGATGTGGTCTGAGCAGTTCTTC.

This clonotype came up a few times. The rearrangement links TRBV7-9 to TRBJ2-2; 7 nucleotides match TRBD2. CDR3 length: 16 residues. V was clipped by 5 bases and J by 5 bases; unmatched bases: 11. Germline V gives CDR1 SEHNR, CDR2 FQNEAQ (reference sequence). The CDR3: CASSPGGRRRTGELFF. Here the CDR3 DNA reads TGTGCCAGCAGCCCGGGGGGACGGCGAAGAACCGGGGAGCTGTTTTTT.